This paragraph covers one T cell receptor beta chain sequence. The CDR3 consists of 13 residues. Per germline, CDR1 SGHTA and CDR2 FQGTGA. The V and J ends lost 1 base and 4 bases respectively, with 6 bases between them. The source of the sample is a study of T cell changes during pregnancy in multiple sclerosis. Sequenced by immunoSEQ multiplex PCR; TCRdb stores in-frame clones only, minus some. The sample holds tens of thousands of clones, 89% seen once. This sequence originates from a female donor in good health, enrolled as a control in a pregnancy study. Here the sequenced sample was CD4+ T cells from peripheral blood mononuclear cells, taken after pregnancy. The J gene is TRBJ2-3, the V gene TRBV7-3, with D uncertain. CDR3 residues: CASSLMSSDTQYF. CDR3 in DNA: TGTGCCAGCAGCTTAATGTCCTCAGATACGCAGTATTTT.